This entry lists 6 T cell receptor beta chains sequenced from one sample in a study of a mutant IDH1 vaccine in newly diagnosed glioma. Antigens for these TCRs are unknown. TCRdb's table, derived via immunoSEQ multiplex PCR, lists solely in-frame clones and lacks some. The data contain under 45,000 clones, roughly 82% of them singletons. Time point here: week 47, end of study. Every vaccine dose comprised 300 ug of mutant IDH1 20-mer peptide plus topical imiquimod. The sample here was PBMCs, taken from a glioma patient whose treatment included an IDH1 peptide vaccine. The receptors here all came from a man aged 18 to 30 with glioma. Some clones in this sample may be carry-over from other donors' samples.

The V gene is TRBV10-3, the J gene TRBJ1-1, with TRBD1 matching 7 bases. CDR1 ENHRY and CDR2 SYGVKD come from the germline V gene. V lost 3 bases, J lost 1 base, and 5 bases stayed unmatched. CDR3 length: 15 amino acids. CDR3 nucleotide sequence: TGTGCCATCAGTGATGCGGGACAGCCGAACACTGAAGCTTTCTTT. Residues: CAISDAGQPNTEAFF.

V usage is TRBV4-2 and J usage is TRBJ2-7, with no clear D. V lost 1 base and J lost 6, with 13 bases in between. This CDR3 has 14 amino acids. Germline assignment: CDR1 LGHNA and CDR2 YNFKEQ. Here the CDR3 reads CASSQAGPLLEQYF. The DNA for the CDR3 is TGTGCCAGCAGCCAAGCCGGCCCTTTGCTCGAGCAGTACTTC.

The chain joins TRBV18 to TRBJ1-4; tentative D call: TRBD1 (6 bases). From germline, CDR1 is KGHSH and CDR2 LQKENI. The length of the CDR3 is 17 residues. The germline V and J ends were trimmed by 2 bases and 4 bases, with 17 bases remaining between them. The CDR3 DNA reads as TGTGCCAGCTCACCAAGGGACACCCGGTCCTATAATGAAAAACTGTTTTTT. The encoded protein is CASSPRDTRSYNEKLFF.

The CDR3 DNA follows: TGCGCCAGCAGCTTGGACGGGAACTACGAGCAGTACTTC. It encodes CASSLDGNYEQYF. The chain combines TRBV5-1 with TRBJ2-7; the D gene is possibly TRBD2 (5 bases). CDR3 length: 13 amino acids. Trimming pared 0 bases from V and 3 bases from J, leaving 7 bases between. Germline V gene data show CDR1 as SGHRS and CDR2 as YFSETQ.

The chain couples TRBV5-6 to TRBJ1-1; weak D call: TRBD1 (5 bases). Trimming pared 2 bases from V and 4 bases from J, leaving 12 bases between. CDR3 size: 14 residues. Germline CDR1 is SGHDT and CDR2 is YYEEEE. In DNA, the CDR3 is TGTGCCAGCAGCTTAGGGGTTCGAAGCACTGAAGCTTTCTTT. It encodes CASSLGVRSTEAFF.

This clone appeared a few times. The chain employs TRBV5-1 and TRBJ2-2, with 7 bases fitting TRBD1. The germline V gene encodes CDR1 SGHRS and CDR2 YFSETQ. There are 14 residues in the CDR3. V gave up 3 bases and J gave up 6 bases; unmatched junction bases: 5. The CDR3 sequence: CASSSRQGPGELFF. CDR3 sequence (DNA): TGCGCCAGCAGCTCCCGACAGGGACCCGGGGAGCTGTTTTTT.